This T cell receptor (gamma chain) was identified during a study of gammadelta T cells in human blood. This clone was observed a few times. The antigen is not known. This likely stems from a read error, as it lies one base from a far larger clone. Per germline, CDR1 GITISATS and CDR2 ISYDGTV (reference sequence). The CDR3 covers 15 residues. Study-wide results and caveats: Microbial exposure reportedly appeared to drive polyclonal expansion of innate gamma-delta T cells right after birth.

TCRdb re-called the RT-PCR reads with CATT. This sample yields over a hundred gamma-chain clones, of which under 45% are seen a single time; 70% to 90% belongs to the top ten. V gene TRGV9 combines with J gene TRGJP. The TCR sequence derives from a newborn. The sequenced sample was Vgamma9Vdelta2 gamma-delta T cells from cord blood. The CDR3 sequence is CALWEVQLSKKIKVF. The CDR3 nucleotides are TGTGCCTTGTGGGAGGTGCAGTTGAGCAAAAAAATCAAGGTATTT.